Sequencing of this TCR beta chain was carried out in a study of OX40 agonist ivuxolimab in advanced cancers. Across the whole study: As their treatment, patients were administered ivuxolimab, an agonistic anti-OX40 (CD134) antibody. From 23 to 79 years was the age range, with a mean of 60 years, and 70% to 85% were male. Dose-escalation patients were diagnosed with hepatocellular carcinoma, melanoma, renal cell cancer or head and neck cancer.

Per the germline V gene, CDR1 is WSHSY and CDR2 is SAAADI. The CDR3 length is 15 residues. The ends lost 7 bases at V and 4 bases at J; junction bases unmatched: 11. Study findings and constraints: CD4+ T cells averaged fewer expanded clones than CD8+ T cells.

As concerns this clone: Its specificity is unknown.

Sequenced by immunoSEQ multiplex PCR; TCRdb stores in-frame clones only, minus some. This table has more than 7,000 clones, roughly 86% appearing once. The receptor was isolated from an adult with an advanced solid tumor such as melanoma, head and neck, liver or kidney cancer. V is TRBV10-2 and J is TRBJ2-7; 9 bases fit TRBD1. Sequenced material: CD4+ or CD8+ T cells sorted from blood, taken in a trial of the OX40 agonist ivuxolimab. The CDR3 is CASTDPHRGLYEQYF. The DNA of the CDR3 is TGCGCCAGCACCGACCCCCACAGGGGGCTTTACGAGCAGTACTTC.